Listed here are 13 T cell receptor beta chains from one sample, sequenced in a study of T cell responses to AZD1222 COVID-19 vaccine. Clones were sequenced by immunoSEQ multiplex PCR, and TCRdb holds only the in-frame ones, with some missing. The table records 80,000 to 100,000 clones, about 86% of them present only once. Sequencing was performed on peripheral blood, taken on day 0 of AZD1222 vaccination. These receptors were collected from an adult in good health.

V and J are TRBV5-3 and TRBJ1-1, with 8 nucleotides matching TRBD1. TRBV5-3 has ORF status, its function being uncertain. This CDR3 region has 17 residues. Trimming at V came to 0 bases and at J to 1 base, leaving 8 bases not matched to a gene. DNA for the CDR3: TGTGCCAGAAGCTTGGCCCACCAGGGGGCGCAGAACACTGAAGCTTTCTTT. It is translated as CARSLAHQGAQNTEAFF.

The chain recombines TRBV7-2 with TRBJ1-1; 7 bases agree with TRBD1. The V gene's germline CDR1 is SGHTA and CDR2 FQGNSA. This CDR3 is 15 amino acids long. With V trimmed by 5 bases and J by 2 bases, 8 bases remained unmatched. The CDR3 sequence is CASSLTGTANTEAFF. CDR3 in DNA: TGTGCCAGCAGCCTGACCGGGACAGCCAACACTGAAGCTTTCTTT.

This clone occurred a few times. The chain employs TRBV10-3 and TRBJ2-3; D is uncertain. Germline CDR1 is ENHRY and CDR2 is SYGVKD. With 0 bases removed from V and 5 bases from J, the gap between germline ends came to 6 bases. The CDR3 consists of 13 residues. The CDR3, as DNA: TGTGCCATCAGTGAGTCTAGGAAAGATACGCAGTATTTT. Its protein product is CAISESRKDTQYF.

This chain uses TRBV4-1 with TRBJ2-1, with D unresolved. The CDR3 is made up of 15 amino acids. The V gene lost 1 base and the J gene lost 2 bases, with 9 bases spanning the gap. Germline lookup yields CDR1 MGHRA and CDR2 YSYEKL. The CDR3 here is CASSQGGTAYNEQFF. The CDR3 nucleotides read TGCGCCAGCAGCCAAGGGGGTACAGCCTACAATGAGCAGTTCTTC.

The J gene is TRBJ2-7, the V gene TRBV7-9; 7 nucleotides line up with TRBD2. From germline, CDR1 is SEHNR and CDR2 FQNEAQ (reference sequence). V shed 3 bases and J 0 bases; nucleotides not matched to a gene: 5. This CDR3 region has 15 residues. The CDR3 nucleotides are TGTGCCAGCAGCTTGGGGTGGGGGGGCTCCTACGAGCAGTACTTC. This gives the protein CASSLGWGGSYEQYF.

The CDR3, as DNA: TGTGCCAGCAGTTGGGGGACAGGCGCCAAAGAGACCCAGTACTTC. Amino acids: CASSWGTGAKETQYF. The J gene is TRBJ2-5, the V gene TRBV6-5; 8 nucleotides line up with TRBD1. The germline CDR1 and CDR2 sequences are MNHEY and SVGAGI. This CDR3 region has 15 residues. The junction had 7 bases not matched to a gene; V was cut back by 4 bases and J by 3 bases.

V gene TRBV19 combines with J gene TRBJ1-1; the D gene is possibly TRBD1 (5 bases). This CDR3 spans 14 amino acids. Trimming cost V 6 bases and J 1 base, with 12 bases left between them. Per germline, CDR1 LNHDA and CDR2 SQIVND (reference sequence). The CDR3 sequence is CASREAGPNTEAFF. For the CDR3, the DNA is TGTGCCAGTAGGGAGGCGGGACCGAACACTGAAGCTTTCTTT.

This chain uses TRBV6-5 with TRBJ1-3; 10 nucleotides agree with TRBD1. With 2 bases clipped from V and 4 bases from J, the junction kept 5 bases outside the gene matches. The CDR3 is 16 amino acids. Germline CDR1 reads MNHEY; CDR2 reads SVGAGI. This CDR3 is CASSYTDRGPGNTIYF. CDR3 DNA sequence: TGTGCCAGCAGTTACACCGACAGGGGGCCGGGAAACACCATATATTTT.

This clone appeared once. The chain recombines TRBV12-3 or TRBV12-4 with TRBJ1-1; D not certain. V was trimmed by 2 bases and J by 4 bases, leaving 5 bases between them. This CDR3 is 12 amino acids long. The CDR3 coding sequence is TGTGCCAGCAGTTTAATGAGCACTGAAGCTTTCTTT. Translating it yields CASSLMSTEAFF.

V usage is TRBV29-1 and J usage is TRBJ2-1; 10 bases align to TRBD1. Germline assignment: CDR1 SQVTM and CDR2 ANQGSEA. The CDR3 totals 15 residues. V gave up 0 bases and J gave up 12 bases; unmatched junction bases: 11. In DNA form, the CDR3 reads TGCAGCGTTGAAGATCCGGGACAGGGGAGGCGCCGGCAGTTCTTC. Protein product: CSVEDPGQGRRRQFF.

This chain connects TRBV10-3 to TRBJ2-5; TRBD1 aligns across 9 bases. This CDR3 has 14 amino acids. In germline, CDR1 is ENHRY, CDR2 SYGVKD. The J segment lost 5 bases and the V segment lost 8 bases, leaving 9 bases of the junction unmatched. The CDR3 bases are TGTGCCATCGGACAACAGGGGGCATTGGAGACCCAGTACTTC. Protein: CAIGQQGALETQYF.

The chain uses TRBV5-8 and TRBJ1-6; perhaps TRBD1 as D (5 bases). The ends were cut back, 0 bases at V and 6 bases at J, with 10 bases in the middle. Germline V lookup: CDR1 SGHTS, CDR2 YDEGEE. The CDR3 has 15 residues. CDR3 bases: TGTGCCAGCAGCTTGGCGCAGGGTCTTAATTCACCCCTCCACTTT. Translation: CASSLAQGLNSPLHF.

The CDR3 nucleotides are TGTGCCAGTAGTACGGACAGCTTCAATCAGCCCCAGCATTTT. It specifies CASSTDSFNQPQHF. This rearrangement joins TRBV19 to TRBJ1-5, with D possibly being TRBD1 (6 bases). Deletions cut 4 bases from V and 3 bases from J, with 10 bases between. There are 14 residues in the CDR3. Germline V gives CDR1 LNHDA, CDR2 SQIVND (reference sequence). The whole variable domain, remainder taken from reference TRBV19 and TRBJ1-5, is DGGITQSPKYLFRKEGQNVTLSCEQNLNHDAMYWYRQDPGQGLRLIYYSQIVNDFQKGDIAEGYSVSREKKESFPLTVTSAQKNPTAFYLCASSTDSFNQPQHFGDGTRLSIL.